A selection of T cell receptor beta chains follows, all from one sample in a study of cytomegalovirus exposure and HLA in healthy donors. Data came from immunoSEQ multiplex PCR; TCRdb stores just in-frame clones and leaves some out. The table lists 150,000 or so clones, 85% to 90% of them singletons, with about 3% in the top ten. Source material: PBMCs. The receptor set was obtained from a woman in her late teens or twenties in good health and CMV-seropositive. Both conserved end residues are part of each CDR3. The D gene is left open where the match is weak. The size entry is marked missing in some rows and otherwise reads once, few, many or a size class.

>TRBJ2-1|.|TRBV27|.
CASSFSGMYNEQFF
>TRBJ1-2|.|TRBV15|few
CATSGRIGGEHYGYTF
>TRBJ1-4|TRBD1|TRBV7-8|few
CASSSPGQGGKLFF
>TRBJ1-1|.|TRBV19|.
CASKPRTGKNTEAFF
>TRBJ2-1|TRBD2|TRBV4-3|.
CASSHAYGTSGSNGQFF
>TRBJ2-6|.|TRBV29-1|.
CSVAGAWTGANVLTF
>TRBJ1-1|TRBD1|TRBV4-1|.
CASSQADRENTEAFF
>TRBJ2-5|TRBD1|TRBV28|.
CASRSPGQGSETQYF
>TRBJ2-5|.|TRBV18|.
CASSPTLQETQYF
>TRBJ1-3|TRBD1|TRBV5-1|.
CASSPRTGGNTIYF
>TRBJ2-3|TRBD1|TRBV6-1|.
CASTHRDRGTDTQYF
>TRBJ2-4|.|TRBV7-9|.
CASSPWTVAPKNIQYF
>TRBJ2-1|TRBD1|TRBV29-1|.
CSVRTGGDNEQFF
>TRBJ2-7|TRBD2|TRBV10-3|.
CAIRLAAAYEQYF
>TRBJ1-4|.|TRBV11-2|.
CASSLTPAGEKLFF
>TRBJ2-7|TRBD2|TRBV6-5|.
CASSPGGSEQYF
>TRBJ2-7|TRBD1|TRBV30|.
CAWSVQGANQYF
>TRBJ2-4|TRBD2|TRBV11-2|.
CAPGEAGGLLKNIQYF
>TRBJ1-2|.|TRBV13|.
CASSQIHRANYGYTF
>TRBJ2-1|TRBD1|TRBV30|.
CAWRRQGASNEQFF
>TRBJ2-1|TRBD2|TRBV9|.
CASSPGLVSSYNEQFF
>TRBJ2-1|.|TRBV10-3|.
CAITGIGGPLDEQFF
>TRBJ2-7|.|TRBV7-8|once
CASSSAGDPGEQYF
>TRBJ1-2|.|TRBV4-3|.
CASSQDPLPGASGYTF
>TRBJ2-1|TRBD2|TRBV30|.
CAWMGMGLADNEQFF
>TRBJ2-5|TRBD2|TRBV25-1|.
CASNAGLAGQETQYF
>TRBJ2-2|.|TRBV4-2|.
CASSQDHARVDTGELFF
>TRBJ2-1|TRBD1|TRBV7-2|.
CASSLRDRGAYNEQFF
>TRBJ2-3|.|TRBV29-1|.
CSVGGIRGGVTDTQYF
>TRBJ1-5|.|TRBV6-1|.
CASSELSRVINQPQHF
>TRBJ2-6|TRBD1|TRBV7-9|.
CASSFPRTGGTSGANVLTF
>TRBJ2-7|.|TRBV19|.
CASSPGNYPYEQYF
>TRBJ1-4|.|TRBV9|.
CASSVGGAPNEKLFF
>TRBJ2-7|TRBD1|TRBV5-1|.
CASSTGTGLRDPYEQYF
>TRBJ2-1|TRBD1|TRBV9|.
CASSESGQGLDEQFF
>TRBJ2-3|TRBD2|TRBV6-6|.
CASSYSRSGGADTQYF
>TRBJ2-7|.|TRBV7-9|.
CASSLGRSSYEQYF
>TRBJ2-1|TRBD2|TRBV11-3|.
CASTHSGRSYNEQFF
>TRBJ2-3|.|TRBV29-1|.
CSVGRDTQYF
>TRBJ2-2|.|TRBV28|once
CASSNQPRGPGELFF
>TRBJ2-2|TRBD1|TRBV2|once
CASSYSGTGGPGELFF
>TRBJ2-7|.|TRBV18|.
CASSPGRSSYEQYF
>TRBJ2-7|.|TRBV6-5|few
CASRGTAGEQYF
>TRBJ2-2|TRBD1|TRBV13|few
CASRAGTARTGELFF
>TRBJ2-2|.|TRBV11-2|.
CASSLVGRPALNTGELFF
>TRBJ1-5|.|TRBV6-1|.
CASSGRGANQPQHF
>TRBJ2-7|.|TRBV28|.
CASSPRGPYEQYF
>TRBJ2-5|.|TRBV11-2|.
CASSLAGETQYF
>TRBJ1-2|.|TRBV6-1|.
CASSEQIYGYTF
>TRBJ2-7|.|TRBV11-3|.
CASRLFRDTINYEQYF
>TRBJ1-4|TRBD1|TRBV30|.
CAWSATRTGGWVGNEKLFF